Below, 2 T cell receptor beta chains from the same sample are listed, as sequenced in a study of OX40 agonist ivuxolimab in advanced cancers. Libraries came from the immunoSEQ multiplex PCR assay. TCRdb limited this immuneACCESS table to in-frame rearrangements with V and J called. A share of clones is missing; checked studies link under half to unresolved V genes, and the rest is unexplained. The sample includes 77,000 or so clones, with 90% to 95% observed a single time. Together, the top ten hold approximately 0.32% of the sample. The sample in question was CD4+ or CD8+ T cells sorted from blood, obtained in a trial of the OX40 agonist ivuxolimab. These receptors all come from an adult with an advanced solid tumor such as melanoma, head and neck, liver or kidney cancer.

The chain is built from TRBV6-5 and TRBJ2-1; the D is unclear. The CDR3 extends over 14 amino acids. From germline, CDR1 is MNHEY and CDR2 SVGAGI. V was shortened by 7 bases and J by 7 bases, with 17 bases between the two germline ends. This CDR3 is CASTTGLSHNEQFF. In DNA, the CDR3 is TGTGCCAGCACAACGGGCCTCTCGCATAATGAGCAGTTCTTC.

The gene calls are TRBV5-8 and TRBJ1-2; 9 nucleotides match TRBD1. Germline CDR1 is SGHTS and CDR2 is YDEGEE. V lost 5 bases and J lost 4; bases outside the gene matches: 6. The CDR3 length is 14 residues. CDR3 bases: TGTGCCAGCAGTTGGGACAGGGTAACCTATGGCTACACCTTC. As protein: CASSWDRVTYGYTF.